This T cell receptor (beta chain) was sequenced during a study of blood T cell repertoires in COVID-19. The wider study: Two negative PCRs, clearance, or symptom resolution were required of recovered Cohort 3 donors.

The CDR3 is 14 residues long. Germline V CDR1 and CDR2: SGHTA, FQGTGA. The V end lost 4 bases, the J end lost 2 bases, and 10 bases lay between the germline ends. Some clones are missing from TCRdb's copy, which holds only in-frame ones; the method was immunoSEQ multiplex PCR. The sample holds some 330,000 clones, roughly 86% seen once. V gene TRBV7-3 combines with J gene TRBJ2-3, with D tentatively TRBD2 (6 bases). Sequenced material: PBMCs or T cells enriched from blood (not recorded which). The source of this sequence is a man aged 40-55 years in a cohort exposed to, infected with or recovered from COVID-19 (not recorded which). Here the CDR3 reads CASSSGTFTDTQYF. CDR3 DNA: TGTGCCAGCAGCTCCGGGACTTTCACAGATACGCAGTATTTT.